This T cell receptor beta chain emerged from a study of CD8+CD57+ T cells in acquired aplastic anemia (dated by TCRdb to 2016 to 2019). Regarding the study in general: On average, sorted CD4+ and CD8+ cells yielded 2.5 to 3.5 ug of extracted DNA, with a range of about 0.17 to 27.4 ug. A CD8+CD57+ expansion meant a frequency higher than the mean frequency seen in healthy subjects. Overall results and qualifications from the work: No significant difference in CD8+ Simpson's diversity was found between patients and healthy controls (P=0.060). Roughly 30 CD8+ CDR3 sequences were shared between patients and controls but appeared highly expressed in patients and within their immunodominant clones.

Regarding this clonotype: Its antigen remains unidentified. Per-nucleotide qualities are absent, and no much larger clonotype sits a single base away.

Patients chosen for sequencing had shown expansion of CD8+CD57+ cells by flow cytometry. Every patient had severe acquired aplastic anemia, diagnosed using the International Study of Aplastic Anemia and Agranulocytosis and Camitta criteria. Patients had received no therapy at the time of blood sampling. The study deep-sequenced TCR repertoires of sorted CD4+ and CD8+ blood T cells from severe aplastic anemia patients and healthy subjects. Patients were enrolled under clinicaltrials.gov protocols 00001620, 01623167, 00001397, 00071045, 00081523 and 00961064 in the USA. Ficoll-Paque density gradient centrifugation was used to isolate peripheral blood mononuclear cells. CD4+ and CD8+ T cells were sorted by FACS or magnetic beads before DNA extraction. From cysteine to phenylalanine, the CDR3 is 12 amino acids long. CDR3 DNA only is kept here, 36 bases in frame from base 1. The trim is 1 base for V and 6 bases for J, with a gap of 7 bases between the germline ends.

Genomic DNA was used as template for profiling of TCR beta VDJ combinations and CDR3 sequences. TCR repertoire sequencing was run on an Illumina HiSeq 2000. As for the original processing: TRBV/TRBJ rearrangement plots, CDR3 size and DJ length profiles, and Simpson's diversity index were used to assess repertoires. The most abundant DNA sequence in the deep sequencing data was defined as the immunodominant clone. CDR3 amino acid sequences were screened for sharing across subjects and compared with published repertoires and the VDJdb database. TCRdb reran the public reads through fastp at Q25 and MiXCR, keeping productive beta chains. Entries that share a CDR3 protein sequence are merged under the most common genes and DNA. The V and J calls here are based on TCRdb, not the publication. Present in this sample are approximately 260,000 distinct CDR3 sequences, approximately 82% of which were seen just once. Roughly two fifths of the sample comes from the top ten.

The sequence derives from a human donor with aplastic anemia. The material sequenced was sorted CD4+, CD8+, or CD8+CD57+ T cells (not recorded which) from PBMCs. Here the chain combines TRBV12-3 or TRBV12-4 and TRBJ2-7; the D gene is not confidently resolved. The CDR3 has the sequence CASSLEGSEQYF. The DNA reads TGTGCCAGCAGTTTAGAGGGAAGCGAGCAGTACTTC.